A single T cell receptor (beta chain) is shown here with its context. The antigen is not known. Measured with immunoSEQ multiplex PCR; TCRdb has only the in-frame clones, and not every one. The sample yields about 37,000 clones, about 86% seen once. The germline V gene has CDR1 KGHDR and CDR2 SFDVKD. The CDR3 consists of 14 residues. The V segment lost 4 bases and the J segment 3 bases; nucleotides outside the gene matches: 1. These data belong to a study of T cell responses to AZD1222 COVID-19 vaccine. Study results and caveats: Along spike, vaccine-associated CD4 TCRs were found throughout, with dominance at 160-218 and 743-854. Donors were largely white British and mainly female; clonal diversity was possibly underestimated. A rise in Spike-specific TCR breadth and depth followed two AZD1222 doses.

Source: peripheral blood, taken on day 0 of AZD1222 vaccination. V is TRBV24-1 and J is TRBJ1-5; 8 nucleotides agree with TRBD1. This clonotype was sampled from an adult in good health. For the CDR3, the DNA is TGTGCCACCAGTGAGACAGGGGACAATCAGCCCCAGCATTTT. As protein: CATSETGDNQPQHF.